These T cell receptor beta chains were read from a single sample in a study of identical twins. Using its own MiXCR run on the 5' RACE reads, TCRdb lists one record per CDR3 protein. The sample records a few hundred thousand distinct CDR3 sequences, 9.6% being singletons. The same sample was also studied in work on yellow fever vaccine responses in identical twins.

Sequenced input: PBMCs. All receptors come from a woman aged 18-29 years in good health. The CDR3 runs from the conserved cysteine through the conserved F or W. D genes are given only for firm matches. Not every row has a clone size; where given, it reads once, few, many or a size class.

size: many
V: TRBV11-2
D: -
J: TRBJ1-1
DNA: TGTGCCAGCAGCTTAATTTATAGGCCCCAGTCCTCTCCGGGGAGTGAAGCTTTCTTT
CDR3: CASSLIYRPQSSPGSEAFF

size: -
V: TRBV20-1
D: TRBD2
J: TRBJ2-3
DNA: TGCAGTGCTAGCTTCAACGGCGGGGGGTTGACAGATACGCAGTATTTT
CDR3: CSASFNGGGLTDTQYF

size: few
V: TRBV20-1
D: -
J: TRBJ2-5
DNA: TGCAGTACTACGAATACCGTCGGGGACCAAGAGACCCAGTACTTC
CDR3: CSTTNTVGDQETQYF

size: -
V: TRBV6-2/TRBV6-3
D: -
J: TRBJ2-3
DNA: TGTGCCAGCAGCTATTTGGGGACAACAGATACGCAGTATTTT
CDR3: CASSYLGTTDTQYF

size: many
V: TRBV7-9
D: TRBD1
J: TRBJ2-5
DNA: TGTGCCAGCAGCCCCCGGGACAGCCAAGAGACCCAGTACTTC
CDR3: CASSPRDSQETQYF

size: few
V: TRBV7-3
D: TRBD2
J: TRBJ2-3
DNA: TGTGCCAGCAGCTTCCGACTAGCGGGGGGGATGACAGATACGCAGTATTTT
CDR3: CASSFRLAGGMTDTQYF

size: many
V: TRBV7-2
D: -
J: TRBJ1-1
DNA: TGTGCCAGCAGCTTAGAAGGGCAGGCCAAAGCTTTCTTT
CDR3: CASSLEGQAKAFF

size: -
V: TRBV15
D: TRBD2
J: TRBJ2-1
DNA: TGTGCCACCAGACCTAGCGGGGCTAACAATGAGCAGTTCTTC
CDR3: CATRPSGANNEQFF

size: many
V: TRBV2
D: TRBD1
J: TRBJ2-3
DNA: TGTGCCAGCAGTGATACAGGGGCGAAAGATACGCAGTATTTT
CDR3: CASSDTGAKDTQYF

size: many
V: TRBV7-2
D: TRBD1
J: TRBJ2-7
DNA: TGTGCCAGCAGCTTAGTGGGGACAGGGATTGCCTACGAGCAGTACTTC
CDR3: CASSLVGTGIAYEQYF

size: -
V: TRBV28
D: -
J: TRBJ2-7
DNA: TGTGCCAGCAGCCCTGGACTAAAGAAGTCCTACGAGCAGTACTTC
CDR3: CASSPGLKKSYEQYF

size: few
V: TRBV5-6
D: TRBD1
J: TRBJ2-1
DNA: TGTGCCAGCAGTAAGACAGGGGGAGGCCTTTACAATGAGCAGTTCTTC
CDR3: CASSKTGGGLYNEQFF

size: many
V: TRBV4-1
D: -
J: TRBJ2-5
DNA: TGCGCCAGCAGCCAATCCGGGGAAGGGGAGACCCAGTACTTC
CDR3: CASSQSGEGETQYF

size: -
V: TRBV9
D: -
J: TRBJ2-3
DNA: TGTGCCAGCAGCCCGAGGATCCCAGATACGCAGTATTTT
CDR3: CASSPRIPDTQYF

size: few
V: TRBV24-1
D: -
J: TRBJ2-1
DNA: TGTGCCACCAGTGACACAAACAACAATGAGCAGTTCTTC
CDR3: CATSDTNNNEQFF

size: many
V: TRBV7-9
D: TRBD1
J: TRBJ1-5
DNA: TGTGCCAGCAGTCAAACAGGGGATCAGCCCCAGCATTTT
CDR3: CASSQTGDQPQHF

size: few
V: TRBV20-1
D: TRBD1
J: TRBJ2-1
DNA: TGCAGTGCCAGGGACAGCCTAGTCTCCTACAATGAGCAGTTCTTC
CDR3: CSARDSLVSYNEQFF

size: -
V: TRBV12-3/TRBV12-4
D: -
J: TRBJ2-7
DNA: TGTGCCAGCACCCGCGGGGCTAAGACCTACGAGCAGTACTTC
CDR3: CASTRGAKTYEQYF

size: -
V: TRBV7-9
D: TRBD1
J: TRBJ2-3
DNA: TGTGCCAGCAGCTCAACAGGGGGCAGAGATACGCAGTATTTT
CDR3: CASSSTGGRDTQYF

size: many
V: TRBV5-1
D: TRBD1
J: TRBJ2-2
DNA: TGCGCCAGCAGCTTCCAGGGACAGGGGAACACCGGGGAGCTGTTTTTT
CDR3: CASSFQGQGNTGELFF

size: few
V: TRBV9
D: -
J: TRBJ1-4
DNA: TGTGCCAGCAGCGAAGGACGTGAAGGCCGAGAAAAACTGTTTTTT
CDR3: CASSEGREGREKLFF

size: -
V: TRBV20-1
D: -
J: TRBJ2-6
DNA: TGCAGTGCTAGGGATAGGTATACTGGGGCCAACGTCCTGACTTTC
CDR3: CSARDRYTGANVLTF

size: -
V: TRBV24-1
D: TRBD2
J: TRBJ2-1
DNA: TGTGCCACCAGTGACCCCATGACTAGCGGGGGGAAAGACTCCTACAATGAGCAGTTCTTC
CDR3: CATSDPMTSGGKDSYNEQFF

size: many
V: TRBV25-1
D: TRBD1
J: TRBJ1-1
DNA: TGTGCCAGCAGTGACTGGGACAGGGGGCGCGAAGCTTTCTTT
CDR3: CASSDWDRGREAFF

size: few
V: TRBV7-7
D: TRBD1
J: TRBJ2-1
DNA: TGTGCTAGCAGCATCGGGACAGACCACAATGAGCAGTTCTTC
CDR3: CASSIGTDHNEQFF

size: many
V: TRBV7-9
D: -
J: TRBJ1-1
DNA: TGTGCCAGCAGCTTAGACAGGCGGAGCCTCATGAACACTGAAGCTTTCTTT
CDR3: CASSLDRRSLMNTEAFF

size: -
V: TRBV2
D: -
J: TRBJ2-3
DNA: TGTGCCAGCATGTTCTTGACAGACGCAGATACGCAGTATTTT
CDR3: CASMFLTDADTQYF

size: few
V: TRBV6-2/TRBV6-3
D: TRBD2
J: TRBJ2-1
DNA: TGTGCCAGCAGACCCGGGACTAGGAATCAATTTAAGCAGTTCTTC
CDR3: CASRPGTRNQFKQFF

size: few
V: TRBV29-1
D: -
J: TRBJ1-2
DNA: TGCAGCGTTGAAAGGGACCGCCTCTATGGCTACACCTTC
CDR3: CSVERDRLYGYTF

size: -
V: TRBV5-1
D: -
J: TRBJ2-7
DNA: TGCGCCAGCGCGTCTGGGAGTTCCGACGAGCAGTACTTC
CDR3: CASASGSSDEQYF

size: many
V: TRBV12-3/TRBV12-4
D: -
J: TRBJ2-2
DNA: TGTGCCAGCGAGCACAACACCGGGGAGCTGTTTTTT
CDR3: CASEHNTGELFF

size: -
V: TRBV4-1
D: -
J: TRBJ2-5
DNA: TGCGCCAGCAGCCAAGGGGCAGAGGGGACCCAGTACTTC
CDR3: CASSQGAEGTQYF

size: few
V: TRBV20-1
D: -
J: TRBJ1-1
DNA: TGCAGTGCCCAGCGTGCAAGGGGTGGGATGAACACTGAAGCTTTCTTT
CDR3: CSAQRARGGMNTEAFF

size: -
V: TRBV18
D: -
J: TRBJ1-1
DNA: TGTGCCAGCTCACCATTGGGGGAAGCGGTCACTGAAGCTTTCTTT
CDR3: CASSPLGEAVTEAFF

size: once
V: TRBV7-9
D: TRBD1
J: TRBJ2-2
DNA: TGTGCCAGCAGCACTACGGGACAGGGCGCCGCCGGGGAGCTGTTTTTT
CDR3: CASSTTGQGAAGELFF

size: -
V: TRBV10-1
D: TRBD1
J: TRBJ2-2
DNA: TGCGCCAGCAGTTACGGACAGGGGGCCGACGGGGAGCTGTTTTTT
CDR3: CASSYGQGADGELFF

size: many
V: TRBV10-2
D: TRBD2
J: TRBJ2-1
DNA: TGCGCCAGCAGTGACCCCGGACTAGCGGGAAACTACAATGAGCAGTTCTTC
CDR3: CASSDPGLAGNYNEQFF

size: few
V: TRBV7-9
D: -
J: TRBJ1-5
DNA: TGTGCCAGCAGCCCGCGGGACACCCTCAGCAATCAGCCCCAGCATTTT
CDR3: CASSPRDTLSNQPQHF

size: few
V: TRBV24-1
D: TRBD2
J: TRBJ2-1
DNA: TGTGCCACCAGTGATCCGGATAGCGGGAGCGCACCCCATGAGCAGTTCTTC
CDR3: CATSDPDSGSAPHEQFF

size: -
V: TRBV6-1
D: -
J: TRBJ2-2
DNA: TGTGCCAGCAGTCCCTCAGGGCCCACCGGGGAGCTGTTTTTT
CDR3: CASSPSGPTGELFF

size: -
V: TRBV20-1
D: -
J: TRBJ2-7
DNA: TGCAGTGCTAGAGATGACTCCGGTACTACCTACGAGCAGTACTTC
CDR3: CSARDDSGTTYEQYF

size: few
V: TRBV5-1
D: -
J: TRBJ2-7
DNA: TGCGCCAGCAGTGCCCCGCAGTGGTCCTACGAGCAGTACTTC
CDR3: CASSAPQWSYEQYF